The subject of this entry is one T cell receptor beta chain. Trimming removed 1 base from V and 4 bases from J, with 11 bases in between. Germline CDR1 is LGHNA and CDR2 is YNFKEQ. The CDR3 covers 16 residues. Sequencing used immunoSEQ multiplex PCR; TCRdb keeps in-frame clones, though not all of them. The table has 79,000 or so clones, 75% to 90% seen once; the top ten hold about 3.5%. The data were obtained in a study of T cell changes during pregnancy in multiple sclerosis. The rearrangement joins TRBV4-2 to TRBJ1-6, with D possibly matching TRBD1 (6 bases). The sequence came from a female donor with multiple sclerosis, enrolled in a pregnancy study. The sample consisted of peripheral blood, taken before pregnancy. The CDR3 DNA follows: TGTGCCAGCAGCCAAGGGGTCAGGGGTTATAATTCACCCCTCCACTTT. Its translation is CASSQGVRGYNSPLHF.